The T cell receptor beta chain under discussion was sequenced for a study of T cell repertoires in cytomegalovirus infection. The wider study: CMV epitopes that were recently identified and HLA-C-restricted were used alongside well-studied HLA-B-restricted ones. A matching HLA type, together with CMV infection, was signaled by public TCR beta signatures. Study findings and constraints: HLA-C-restricted CMV clonotypes gave the most frequent clonotype in two of eight donors.

TCRdb processed the reads anew with MiXCR; each CDR3 protein has one entry. The sample has around 77,000 distinct CDR3 sequences, 20% to 25% seen once. The CDR3 contains 14 residues. Germline values: CDR1 SGHTA, CDR2 FQGNSA. With V trimmed by 3 bases and J by 6 bases, 3 bases remained unmatched. This clonotype has just a few counts. The target antigen is unknown. This chain joins TRBV7-2 and TRBJ2-1; 9 positions match TRBD1. Sequences were derived from CD8+ T cells from cultured PBMCs, sampled from culture after CMV antigen stimulation. This clonotype was sampled from a human donor in good health (CMV status not recorded). Some clones in this sample may be carry-over from other donors' samples. CDR3 coding DNA: TGTGCCAGCAGCTTGGGACAGGGATTCAATGAGCAGTTCTTC. As protein: CASSLGQGFNEQFF.